This T cell receptor beta chain appears in the sequencing data of a study of memory CD4+ T cells and cytomegalovirus serostatus. Study background: Donors were healthy Belgian adults, under 10 CMV seropositive and about 24 seronegative. Study-wide results and limits: The CMV-associated TCR signature appears largely within the CD4+ memory repertoire. Each of approximately 70 CMV-associated TCRbeta sequences occurred in one to five individuals.

Single viable CD3+CD4+CD8-CD45RO+ cells were sorted as the memory CD4+ T cells. After thawing, CD4+ T cells were positively selected. V was clipped by 2 bases and J by 0 bases, with 7 bases between them. The germline CDR1 and CDR2 sequences are SEHNR and FQNEAQ (reference sequence). The CDR3 is 15 residues long. Only in-frame clones appear in the TCRdb table, and some are missing; sequencing was by immunoSEQ multiplex PCR. The sample shows 25,000 to 30,000 clones, approximately 71% of them seen only once. Note on this clone: The antigen is undetermined.

The TCR comes from an adult in good health and CMV-seronegative. Material for sequencing was memory CD4+ T cells from blood. V and J are TRBV7-9 and TRBJ1-4; D gene uncertain. CDR3 sequence: CASSLPNPTNEKLFF. As DNA, the CDR3 is TGTGCCAGCAGCTTACCGAATCCAACTAATGAAAAACTGTTTTTT. Full variable domain (remainder filled in from reference TRBV7-9 and TRBJ1-4): DTGVSQNPRHKITKRGQNVTFRCDPISEHNRLYWYRQTLGQGPEFLTYFQNEAQLEKSRLLSDRFSAERPKGSFSTLEIQRTEQGDSAMYLCASSLPNPTNEKLFFGSGTQLSVL.